This T cell receptor (beta chain) was captured in a study of PD-1 blockade in classical Hodgkin lymphoma. Turning to the study itself: Patients were infused with nivolumab 3 mg/kg every 2 weeks. Study outcomes and limitations: Relapsed/refractory patients reportedly had lower baseline diversity than newly diagnosed patients. Unlike CD8+ TCR diversity, which did not rise significantly by C4D1, CD4+ TCR diversity did. Those starting nivolumab under 1 year post-ASCT were excluded.

Only in-frame clones appear in the TCRdb table, and some are missing; sequencing was by immunoSEQ multiplex PCR. The data contain approximately 100,000 clones, more than 85% of them singletons. About this clone itself: Its antigen is undetermined.

All patients experienced relapse after autologous stem cell transplantation, and brentuximab vedotin exposure was variable. J lost 1 base, V lost 6 bases, and 5 bases had no gene match. Per the germline V gene, CDR1 is MNHNY and CDR2 is SVGAGI (reference sequence). The CDR3 sequence is 15 residues long. J is TRBJ1-3 and V is TRBV6-6; TRBD1 agrees at 8 bases. The clonotype was recovered from a human donor with classical Hodgkin lymphoma. The specimen was peripheral blood mononuclear cells (PBMCs), collected before the second cycle of nivolumab. CDR3 DNA sequence: TGTGCCAGCAGAGGCAGGGGGCTTTCTGGAAACACCATATATTTT. It yields the protein CASRGRGLSGNTIYF.